This TCR beta chain is from a study of patients with pleural tuberculosis. TCRdb itself ran the reads through MiXCR, one entry per CDR3 protein. The sample holds roughly 27,000 distinct CDR3 sequences, about 18% seen once. This CDR3 spans 13 amino acids. V shed 3 bases and J shed 6 bases, with 11 bases lying between them. Germline-derived CDR1 and CDR2 are MNHNY and SVGAGI (reference sequence). This clonotype qualifies as medium-sized. This receptor was identified in a human donor with pleural tuberculosis. The sequencing input was peripheral blood. The chain uses TRBV6-6 and TRBJ1-2; possible D gene TRBD1, 5 bases. In nucleotides, the CDR3 is TGTGCCAGCAGTTATCTTCAGGGAGATGGCTACACCTTC. Protein: CASSYLQGDGYTF.